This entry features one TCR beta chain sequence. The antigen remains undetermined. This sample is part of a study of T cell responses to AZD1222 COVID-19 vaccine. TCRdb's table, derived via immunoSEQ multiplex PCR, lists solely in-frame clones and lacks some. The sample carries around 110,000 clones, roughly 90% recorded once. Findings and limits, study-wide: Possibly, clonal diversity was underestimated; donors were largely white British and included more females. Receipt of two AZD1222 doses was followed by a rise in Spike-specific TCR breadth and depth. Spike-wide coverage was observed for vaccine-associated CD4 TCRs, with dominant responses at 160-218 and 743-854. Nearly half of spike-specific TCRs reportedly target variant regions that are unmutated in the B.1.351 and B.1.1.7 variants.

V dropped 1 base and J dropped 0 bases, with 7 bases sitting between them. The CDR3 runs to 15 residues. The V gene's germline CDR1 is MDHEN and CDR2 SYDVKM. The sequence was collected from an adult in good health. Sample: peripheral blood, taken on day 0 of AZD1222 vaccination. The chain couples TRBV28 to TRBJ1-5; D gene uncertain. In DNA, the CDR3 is TGTGCCAGCAGTTTATTAAGGGTTAGCAATCAGCCCCAGCATTTT. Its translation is CASSLLRVSNQPQHF.